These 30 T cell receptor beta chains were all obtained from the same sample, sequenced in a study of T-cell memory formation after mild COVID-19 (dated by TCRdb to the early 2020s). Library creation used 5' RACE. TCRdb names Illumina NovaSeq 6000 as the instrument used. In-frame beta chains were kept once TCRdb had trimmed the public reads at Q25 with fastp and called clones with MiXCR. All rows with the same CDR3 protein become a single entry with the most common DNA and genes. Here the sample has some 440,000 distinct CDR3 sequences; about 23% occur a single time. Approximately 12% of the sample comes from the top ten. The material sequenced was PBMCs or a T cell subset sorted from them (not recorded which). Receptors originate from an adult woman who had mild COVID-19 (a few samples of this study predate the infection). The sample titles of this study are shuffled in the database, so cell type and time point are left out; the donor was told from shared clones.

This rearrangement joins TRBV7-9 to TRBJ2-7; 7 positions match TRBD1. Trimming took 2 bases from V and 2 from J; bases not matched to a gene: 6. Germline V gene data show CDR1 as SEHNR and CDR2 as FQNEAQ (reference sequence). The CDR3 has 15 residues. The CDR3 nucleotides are TGTGCCAGCAGCTTACGAGGGGGCCTTACCTACGAGCAGTACTTC. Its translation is CASSLRGGLTYEQYF.

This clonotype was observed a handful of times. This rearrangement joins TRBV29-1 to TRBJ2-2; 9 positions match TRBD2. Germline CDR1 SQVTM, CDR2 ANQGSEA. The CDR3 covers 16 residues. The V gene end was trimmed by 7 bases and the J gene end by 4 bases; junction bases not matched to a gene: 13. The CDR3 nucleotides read TGCAGCGCTGGGACTAGCCTCCGACCGGTCACCGGGGAGCTGTTTTTT. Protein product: CSAGTSLRPVTGELFF.

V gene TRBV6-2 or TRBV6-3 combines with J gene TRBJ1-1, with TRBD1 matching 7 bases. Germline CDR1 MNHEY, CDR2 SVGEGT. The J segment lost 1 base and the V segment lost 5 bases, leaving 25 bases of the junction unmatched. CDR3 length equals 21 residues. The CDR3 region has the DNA TGTGCCAGCAGTCCCATACCCAGGGGACAGCGAGTCCCGGGGGGGAACACTGAAGCTTTCTTT. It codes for CASSPIPRGQRVPGGNTEAFF.

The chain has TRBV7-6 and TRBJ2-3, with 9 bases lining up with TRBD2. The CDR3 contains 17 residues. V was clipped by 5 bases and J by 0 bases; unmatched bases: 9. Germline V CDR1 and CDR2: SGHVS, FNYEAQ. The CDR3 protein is CASSPWASGVSTDTQYF. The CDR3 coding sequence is TGTGCCAGCAGCCCGTGGGCTAGCGGGGTTAGCACAGATACGCAGTATTTT.

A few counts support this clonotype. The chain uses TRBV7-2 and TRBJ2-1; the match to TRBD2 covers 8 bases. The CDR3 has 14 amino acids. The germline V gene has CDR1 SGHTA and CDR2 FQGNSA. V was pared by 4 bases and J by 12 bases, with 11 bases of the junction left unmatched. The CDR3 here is CASSSDIAGMVQFF. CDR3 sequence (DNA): TGTGCCAGCAGCTCAGACATAGCGGGAATGGTGCAGTTCTTC.

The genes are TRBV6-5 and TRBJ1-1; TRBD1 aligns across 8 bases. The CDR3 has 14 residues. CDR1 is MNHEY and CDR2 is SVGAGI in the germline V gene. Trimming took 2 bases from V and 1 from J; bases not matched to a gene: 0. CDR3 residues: CASSYGTGNTEAFF. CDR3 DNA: TGTGCCAGCAGTTACGGGACAGGGAACACTGAAGCTTTCTTT.

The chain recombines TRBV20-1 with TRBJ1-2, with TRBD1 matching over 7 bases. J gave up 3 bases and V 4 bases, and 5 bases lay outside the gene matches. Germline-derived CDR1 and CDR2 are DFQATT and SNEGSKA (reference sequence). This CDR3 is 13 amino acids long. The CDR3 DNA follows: TGCAGTGCTACGTATCAGGGGGACTATGGCTACACCTTC. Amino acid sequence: CSATYQGDYGYTF.

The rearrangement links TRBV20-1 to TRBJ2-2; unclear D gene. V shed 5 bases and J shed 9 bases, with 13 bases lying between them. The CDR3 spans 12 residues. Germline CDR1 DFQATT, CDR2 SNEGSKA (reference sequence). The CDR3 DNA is TGCAGTGCTCCCCGAGGCAGTAGGGAGCTGTTTTTT. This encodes CSAPRGSRELFF.

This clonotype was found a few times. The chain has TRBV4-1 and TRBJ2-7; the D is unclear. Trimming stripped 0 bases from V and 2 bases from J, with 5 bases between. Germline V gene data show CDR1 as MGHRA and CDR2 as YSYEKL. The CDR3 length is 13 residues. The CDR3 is CASSQELPYEQYF. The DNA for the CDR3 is TGCGCCAGCAGCCAAGAACTCCCCTACGAGCAGTACTTC.

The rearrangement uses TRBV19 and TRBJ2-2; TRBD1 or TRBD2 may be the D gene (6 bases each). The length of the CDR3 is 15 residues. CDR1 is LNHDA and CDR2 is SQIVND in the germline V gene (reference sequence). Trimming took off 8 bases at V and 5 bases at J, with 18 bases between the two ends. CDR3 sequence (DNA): TGTGCCAGTCGGACAGTCGGGGGCTGGACCGGGGAGCTGTTTTTT. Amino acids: CASRTVGGWTGELFF.

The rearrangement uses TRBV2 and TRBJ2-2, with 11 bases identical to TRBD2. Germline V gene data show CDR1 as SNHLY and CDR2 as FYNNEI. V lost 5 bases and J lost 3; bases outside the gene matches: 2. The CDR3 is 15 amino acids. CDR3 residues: CASSIAGGDTGELFF. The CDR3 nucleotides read TGTGCCAGCAGTATAGCGGGGGGGGACACCGGGGAGCTGTTTTTT.

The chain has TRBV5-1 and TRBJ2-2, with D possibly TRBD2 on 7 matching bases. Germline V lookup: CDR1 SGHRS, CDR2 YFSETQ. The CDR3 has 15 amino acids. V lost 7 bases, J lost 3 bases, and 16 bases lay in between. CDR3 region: CASCWGGLDTGELFF. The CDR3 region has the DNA TGCGCCAGCTGTTGGGGGGGCCTTGACACCGGGGAGCTGTTTTTT.

The CDR3 spells CASSLLGGRDYTF. Here the CDR3 DNA reads TGTGCCAGCAGCTTGTTGGGGGGGCGAGACTACACCTTC. The chain combines TRBV5-6 with TRBJ1-2, with a tentative D call TRBD1 (6 bases). V lost 1 base and J lost 10, with 14 bases in between. This CDR3 comprises 13 residues. Germline assignment: CDR1 SGHDT and CDR2 YYEEEE.

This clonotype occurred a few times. The CDR3 here is CASSLGGRGASYEQYF. The DNA for the CDR3 is TGTGCCAGCAGCTTAGGAGGGCGGGGGGCCTCCTACGAGCAGTACTTC. This chain links TRBV7-6 with TRBJ2-7; 8 bases are a match to TRBD2. V shed 1 base and J 0 bases; nucleotides not matched to a gene: 5. The CDR3 covers 16 residues. Germline V gives CDR1 SGHVS, CDR2 FNYEAQ.

The CDR3 loop is CASSLATGLGYEQYF. DNA for the CDR3: TGCGCCAGCAGCTTGGCCACGGGACTAGGCTACGAGCAGTACTTC. V and J are TRBV5-1 and TRBJ2-7; 8 nucleotides line up with TRBD2. The CDR3 has 15 residues. V lost 0 bases and J lost 3; bases outside the gene matches: 5. The germline CDR1 and CDR2 sequences are SGHRS and YFSETQ.

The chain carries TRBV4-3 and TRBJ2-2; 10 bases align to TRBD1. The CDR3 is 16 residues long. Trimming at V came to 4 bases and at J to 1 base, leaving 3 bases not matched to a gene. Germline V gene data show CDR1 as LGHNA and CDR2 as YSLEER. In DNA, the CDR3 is TGCGCCAGCAGCCCCCGGGACAGGGGGAACACCGGGGAGCTGTTTTTT. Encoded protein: CASSPRDRGNTGELFF.

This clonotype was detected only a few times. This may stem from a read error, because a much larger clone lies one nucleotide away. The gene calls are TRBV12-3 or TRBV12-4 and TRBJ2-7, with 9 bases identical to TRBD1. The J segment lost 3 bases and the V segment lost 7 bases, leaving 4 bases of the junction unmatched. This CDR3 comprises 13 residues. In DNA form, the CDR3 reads TGTGCCAGCACCCCGGGACAGGGCTACGAGCAGTACTTC. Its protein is CASTPGQGYEQYF.

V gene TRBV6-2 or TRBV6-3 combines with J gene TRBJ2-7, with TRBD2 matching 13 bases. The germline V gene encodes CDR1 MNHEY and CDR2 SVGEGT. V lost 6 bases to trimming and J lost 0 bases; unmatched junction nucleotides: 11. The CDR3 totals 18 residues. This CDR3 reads CASRPSTSGGPSSYEQYF. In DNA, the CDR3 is TGTGCCAGCAGACCCTCGACTAGCGGGGGGCCGAGCTCCTACGAGCAGTACTTC.

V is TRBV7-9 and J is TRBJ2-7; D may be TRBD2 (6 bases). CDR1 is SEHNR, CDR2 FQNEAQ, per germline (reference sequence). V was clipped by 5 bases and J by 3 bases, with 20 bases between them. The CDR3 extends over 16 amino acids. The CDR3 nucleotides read TGTGCCAGCAGCCCTCAAGGAGGGAAAGAGCGCTACGAGCAGTACTTC. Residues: CASSPQGGKERYEQYF.

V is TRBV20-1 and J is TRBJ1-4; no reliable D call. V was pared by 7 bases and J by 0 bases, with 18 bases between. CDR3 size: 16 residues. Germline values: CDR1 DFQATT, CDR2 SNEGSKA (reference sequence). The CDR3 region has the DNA TGCAGTGGGCAGGCGGCACAGTCTGCAACTAATGAAAAACTGTTTTTT. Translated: CSGQAAQSATNEKLFF.

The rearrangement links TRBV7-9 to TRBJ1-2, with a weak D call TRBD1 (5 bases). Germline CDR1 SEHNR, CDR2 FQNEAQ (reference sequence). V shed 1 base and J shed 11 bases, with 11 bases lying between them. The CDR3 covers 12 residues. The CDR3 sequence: CASSLDGGRYTF. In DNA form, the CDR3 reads TGTGCCAGCAGCTTAGATGGGGGACGTTACACCTTC.

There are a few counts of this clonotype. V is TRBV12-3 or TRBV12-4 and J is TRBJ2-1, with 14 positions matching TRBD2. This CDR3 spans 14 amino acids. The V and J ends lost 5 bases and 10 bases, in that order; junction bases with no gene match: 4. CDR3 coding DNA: TGTGCCAGCAGTACGGGACTAGCGGGAGAGGAGCAGTTCTTC. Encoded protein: CASSTGLAGEEQFF.

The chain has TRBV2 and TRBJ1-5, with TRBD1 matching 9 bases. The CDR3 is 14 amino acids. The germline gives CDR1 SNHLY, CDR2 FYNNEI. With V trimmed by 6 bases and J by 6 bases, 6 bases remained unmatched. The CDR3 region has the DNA TGTGCCAGCAGGGACAGGGGCCTCCCTCAGCCCCAGCATTTT. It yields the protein CASRDRGLPQPQHF. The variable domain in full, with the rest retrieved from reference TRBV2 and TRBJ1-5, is EPEVTQTPSHQVTQMGQEVILRCVPISNHLYFYWYRQILGQKVEFLVSFYNNEISEKSEIFDDQFSVERPDGSNFTLKIRSTKLEDSAMYFCASRDRGLPQPQHFGDGTRLSIL.

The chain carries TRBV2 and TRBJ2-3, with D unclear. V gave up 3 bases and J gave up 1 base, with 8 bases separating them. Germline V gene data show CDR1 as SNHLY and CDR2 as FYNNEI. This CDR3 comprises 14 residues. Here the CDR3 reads CASSEWSGTDTQYF. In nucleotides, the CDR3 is TGTGCCAGCAGTGAGTGGTCGGGCACAGATACGCAGTATTTT.

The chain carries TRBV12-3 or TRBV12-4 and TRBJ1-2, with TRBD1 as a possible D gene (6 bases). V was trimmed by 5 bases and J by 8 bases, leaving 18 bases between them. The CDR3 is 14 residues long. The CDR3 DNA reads TGTGCCAGCAGTCAGGGGACCCCGAAGGGAGGCTACACCTTC. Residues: CASSQGTPKGGYTF.

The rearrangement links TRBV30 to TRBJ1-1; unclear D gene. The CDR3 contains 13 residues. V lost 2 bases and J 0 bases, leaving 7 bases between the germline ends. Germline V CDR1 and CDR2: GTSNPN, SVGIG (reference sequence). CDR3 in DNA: TGTGCCTGGAGTTCTCTCCTGAACACTGAAGCTTTCTTT. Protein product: CAWSSLLNTEAFF.

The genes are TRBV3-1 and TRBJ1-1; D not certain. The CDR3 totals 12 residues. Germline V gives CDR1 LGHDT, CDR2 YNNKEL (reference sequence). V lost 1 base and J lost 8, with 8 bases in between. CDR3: CASSQVGNEAFF. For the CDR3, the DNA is TGTGCCAGCAGCCAAGTAGGGAACGAAGCTTTCTTT.

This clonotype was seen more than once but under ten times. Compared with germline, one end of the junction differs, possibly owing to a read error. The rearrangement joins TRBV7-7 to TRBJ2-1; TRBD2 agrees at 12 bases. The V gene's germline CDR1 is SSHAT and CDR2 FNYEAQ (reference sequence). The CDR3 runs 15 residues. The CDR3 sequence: CASTPTSGSTHEQFF. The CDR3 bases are TGTGCTAGCACCCCGACTAGCGGGAGTACCCATGAGCAGTTCTTC.

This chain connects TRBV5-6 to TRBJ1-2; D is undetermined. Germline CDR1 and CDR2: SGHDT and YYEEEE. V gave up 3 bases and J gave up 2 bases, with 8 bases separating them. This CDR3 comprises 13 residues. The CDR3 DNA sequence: TGTGCCAGCAGCTCTGTCAAAAACTATGGCTACACCTTC. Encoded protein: CASSSVKNYGYTF.

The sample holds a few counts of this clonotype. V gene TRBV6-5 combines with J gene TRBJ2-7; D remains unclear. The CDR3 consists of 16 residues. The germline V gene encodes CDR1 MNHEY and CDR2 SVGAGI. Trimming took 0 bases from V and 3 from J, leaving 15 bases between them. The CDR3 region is CASSYSSAGRHYEQYF. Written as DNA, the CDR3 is TGTGCCAGCAGTTACTCATCCGCAGGCCGCCACTACGAGCAGTACTTC.